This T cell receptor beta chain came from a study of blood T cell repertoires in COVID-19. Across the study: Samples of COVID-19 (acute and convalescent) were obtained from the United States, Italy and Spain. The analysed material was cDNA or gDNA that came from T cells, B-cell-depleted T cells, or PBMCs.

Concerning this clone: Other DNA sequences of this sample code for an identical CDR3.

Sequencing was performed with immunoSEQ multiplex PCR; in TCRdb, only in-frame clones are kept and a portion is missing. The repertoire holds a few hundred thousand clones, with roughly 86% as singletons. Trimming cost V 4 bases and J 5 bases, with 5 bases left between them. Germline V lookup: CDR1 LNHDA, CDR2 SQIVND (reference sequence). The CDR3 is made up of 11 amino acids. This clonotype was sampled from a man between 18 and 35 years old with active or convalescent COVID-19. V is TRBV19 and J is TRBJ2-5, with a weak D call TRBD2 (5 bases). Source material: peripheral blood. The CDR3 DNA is TGTGCCAGTAGTAGAGGGGAGACCCAGTACTTC. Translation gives CASSRGETQYF.